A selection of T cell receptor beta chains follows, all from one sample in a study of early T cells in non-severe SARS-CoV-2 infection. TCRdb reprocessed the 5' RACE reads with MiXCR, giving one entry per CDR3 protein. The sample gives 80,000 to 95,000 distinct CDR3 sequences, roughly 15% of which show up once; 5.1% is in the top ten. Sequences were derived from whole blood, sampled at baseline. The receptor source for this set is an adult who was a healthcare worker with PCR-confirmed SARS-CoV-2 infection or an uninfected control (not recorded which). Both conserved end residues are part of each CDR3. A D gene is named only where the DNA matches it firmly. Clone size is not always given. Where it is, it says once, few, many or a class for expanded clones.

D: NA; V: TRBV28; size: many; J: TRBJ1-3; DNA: TGTGCCAGCAGTTTAGGGGGCTCAGGAAACACCATATATTTT; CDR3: CASSLGGSGNTIYF
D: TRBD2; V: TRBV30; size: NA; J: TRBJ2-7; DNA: TGTGCCTGGAGTTCTAGCGGGACTCACGAGCAGTACTTC; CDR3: CAWSSSGTHEQYF
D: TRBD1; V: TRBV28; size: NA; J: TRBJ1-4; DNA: TGTGCCAGCAGTCTGGACAGGGGGCCGGAAAAACTGTTTTTT; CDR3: CASSLDRGPEKLFF
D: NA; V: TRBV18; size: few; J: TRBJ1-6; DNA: TGTGCCAGCTCACCGGACAGAAGGAGCTCCTATAATTCACCCCTCCACTTT; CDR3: CASSPDRRSSYNSPLHF
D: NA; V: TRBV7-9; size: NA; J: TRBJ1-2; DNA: TGTGCCAGCAGCTTAGCGACGGGCTACACCTTC; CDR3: CASSLATGYTF
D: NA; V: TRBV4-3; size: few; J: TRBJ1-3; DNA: TGCGCCAGCAGCAGCACAGGGAACTCTGGAAACACCATATATTTT; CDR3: CASSSTGNSGNTIYF
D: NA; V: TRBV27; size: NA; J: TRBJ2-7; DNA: TGTGCCAGCAGTCCCGGGAGCGGGTACGAGCAGTACTTC; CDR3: CASSPGSGYEQYF
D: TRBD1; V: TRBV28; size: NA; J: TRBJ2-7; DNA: TGTGCCAGCAGTTTCCGGGACAGGAGAGGGGAGCAGTACTTC; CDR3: CASSFRDRRGEQYF
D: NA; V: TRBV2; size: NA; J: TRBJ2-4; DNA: TGTGCCAGCAGTGCAGCAGGGATTGGGAAAAACATTCAGTACTTC; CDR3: CASSAAGIGKNIQYF
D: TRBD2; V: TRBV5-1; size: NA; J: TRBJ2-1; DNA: TGCGCCAGCAGCTTGTTGTTTGCGGCGGGAGTAAACTACAATGAGCAGTTCTTC; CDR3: CASSLLFAAGVNYNEQFF
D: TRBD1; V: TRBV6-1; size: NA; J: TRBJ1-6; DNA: TGTGCCACTTCGGGACCGGGACAGGGAGGATCACCCCTCCACTTT; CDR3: CATSGPGQGGSPLHF
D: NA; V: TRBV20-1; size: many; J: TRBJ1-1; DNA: TGCAGTGCTCCGGGCCCCCCAGCTTTCTTT; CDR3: CSAPGPPAFF
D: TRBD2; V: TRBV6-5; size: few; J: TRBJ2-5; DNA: TGTGCCAGCAGTTACTTTTCTAGCGGGGTACAAGAGACCCAGTACTTC; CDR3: CASSYFSSGVQETQYF
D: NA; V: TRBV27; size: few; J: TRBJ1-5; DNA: TGTGCCAGCAGTCGACACAGGTACCCGAGCAATCAGCCCCAGCATTTT; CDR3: CASSRHRYPSNQPQHF
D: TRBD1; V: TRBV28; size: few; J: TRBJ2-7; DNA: TGTGCCAGCAGTCACGGACAGGGGGTTCACGAGCAGTACTTC; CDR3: CASSHGQGVHEQYF
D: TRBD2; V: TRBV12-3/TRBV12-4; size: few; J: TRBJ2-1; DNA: TGTGCCAGCAGTATGGGACTAGCGGGAGGGCCTAATGAGCAGTTCTTC; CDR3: CASSMGLAGGPNEQFF
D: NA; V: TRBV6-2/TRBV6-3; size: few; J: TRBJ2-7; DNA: TGTGCCAGCAGTTACCGCCGGGCCGAGCAGTACTTC; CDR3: CASSYRRAEQYF
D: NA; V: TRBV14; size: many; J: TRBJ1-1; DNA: TGTGCCAGCAGCCAAATTAGGGGAACTGAAGCTTTCTTT; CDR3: CASSQIRGTEAFF
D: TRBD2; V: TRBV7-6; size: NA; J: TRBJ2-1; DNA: TGTGCCAGCAGCTTGATTCGGGGCGGGAGGAGTTCCTACAATGAGCAGTTCTTC; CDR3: CASSLIRGGRSSYNEQFF
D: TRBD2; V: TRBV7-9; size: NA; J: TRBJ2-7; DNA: TGTGCCAGCAGCTCCAAGCGGGAACCCCCCTACGAGCAGTACTTC; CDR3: CASSSKREPPYEQYF
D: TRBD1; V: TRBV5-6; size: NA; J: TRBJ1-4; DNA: TGTGCCAGCAGCCCCCGGGACAGGGGCGGAAAACTGTTTTTT; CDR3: CASSPRDRGGKLFF
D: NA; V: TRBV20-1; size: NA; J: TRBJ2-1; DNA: TGCAGTGCTAGTGGGCCGAGGGTGTTGAATGAGCAGTTCTTC; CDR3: CSASGPRVLNEQFF
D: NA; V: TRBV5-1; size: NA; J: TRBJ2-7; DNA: TGCGCCAGCAGCTTGGATGGCGGAAGTTCATCGGAGCAGTACTTC; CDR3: CASSLDGGSSSEQYF
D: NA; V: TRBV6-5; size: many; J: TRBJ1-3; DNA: TGTGCCAGCAGTTACTCTGGGGCGTCTGGAAACACCATATATTTT; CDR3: CASSYSGASGNTIYF
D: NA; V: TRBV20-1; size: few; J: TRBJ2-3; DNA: TGCAGTGCTAGTAAGGCTCAGGGCACAGATACGCAGTATTTT; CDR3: CSASKAQGTDTQYF
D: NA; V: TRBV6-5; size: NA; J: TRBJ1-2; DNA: TGTGCCAGCAGTTATAAGTTTGGCTATGGCTACACCTTC; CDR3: CASSYKFGYGYTF
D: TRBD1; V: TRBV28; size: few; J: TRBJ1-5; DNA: TGTGCCAGCCAGACAGGGCGAAGCAATCAGCCCCAGCATTTT; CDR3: CASQTGRSNQPQHF
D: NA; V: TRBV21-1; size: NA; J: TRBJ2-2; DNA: TGTGCCAGCAGCAAAGCCGATTATAACGGGGAGCTGTTTTTT; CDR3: CASSKADYNGELFF
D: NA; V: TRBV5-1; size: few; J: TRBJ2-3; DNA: TGCGCCAGCAGCTTGGATCTGGGAGGCAGACCAGATACGCAGTATTTT; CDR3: CASSLDLGGRPDTQYF
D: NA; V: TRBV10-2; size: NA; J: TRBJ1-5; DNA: TGCGCCAGCAGGGAGAGCAATCAGCCCCAGCATTTT; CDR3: CASRESNQPQHF
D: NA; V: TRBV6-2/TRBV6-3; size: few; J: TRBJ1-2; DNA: TGTGCCAGCCCCTCCGGACAGCCTAACTATGGCTACACCTTC; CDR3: CASPSGQPNYGYTF
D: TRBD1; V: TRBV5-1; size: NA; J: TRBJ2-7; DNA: TGCGCCAGCAGCTTTGGAGGGACAGGGGTCTACGAGCAGTACTTC; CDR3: CASSFGGTGVYEQYF
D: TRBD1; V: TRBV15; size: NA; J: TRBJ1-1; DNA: TGTGCCACCAGTCGGGACAGAGTGAACACTGAAGCTTTCTTT; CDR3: CATSRDRVNTEAFF
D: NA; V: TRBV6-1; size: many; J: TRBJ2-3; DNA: TGTGCCAGCAGTGGACCTTGGCATACGCAGTATTTT; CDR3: CASSGPWHTQYF
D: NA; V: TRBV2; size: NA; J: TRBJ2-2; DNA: TGTGCCAGCCTCAGAGATCTGAACACCGGGGAGCTGTTTTTT; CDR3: CASLRDLNTGELFF
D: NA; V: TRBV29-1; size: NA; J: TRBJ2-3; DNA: TGCAGCGTTACGACTACCACAGATACGCAGTATTTT; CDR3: CSVTTTTDTQYF
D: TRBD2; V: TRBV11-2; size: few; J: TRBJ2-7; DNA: TGTGCCAGCAGCTCCGGGAGGGCCATCAACGAGCAGTACTTC; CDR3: CASSSGRAINEQYF
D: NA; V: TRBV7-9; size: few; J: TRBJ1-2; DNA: TGTGCCAGCAGCTTAGTGGGACAAACTTATGGCTACACCTTC; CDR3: CASSLVGQTYGYTF
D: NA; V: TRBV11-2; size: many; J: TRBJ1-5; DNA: TGTGCCAGCAGCTTAGGTGGGGATCAGCCCCAGCATTTT; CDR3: CASSLGGDQPQHF
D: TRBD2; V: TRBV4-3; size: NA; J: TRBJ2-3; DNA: TGCGCCAGCAGCCAGCTTAGCGGGAGGGTCACAGATACGCAGTATTTT; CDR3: CASSQLSGRVTDTQYF
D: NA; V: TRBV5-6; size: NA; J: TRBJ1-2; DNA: TGTGCCAGCAGCTTGAATAGGCGTCATGGCTACACCTTC; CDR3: CASSLNRRHGYTF
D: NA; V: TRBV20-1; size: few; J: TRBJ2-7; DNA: TGCAGTGCTAGTCGGGGAGGCAGGGTGAGCGAGCAGTACTTC; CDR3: CSASRGGRVSEQYF
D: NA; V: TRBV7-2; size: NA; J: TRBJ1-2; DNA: TGTGCCAGCAGCCACGACTTAGCTAACTATGGCTACACCTTC; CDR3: CASSHDLANYGYTF
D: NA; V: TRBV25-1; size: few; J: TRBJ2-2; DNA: TGTGCCAGCAGGGGCCGAGGGGACACCGGGGAGCTGTTTTTT; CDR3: CASRGRGDTGELFF
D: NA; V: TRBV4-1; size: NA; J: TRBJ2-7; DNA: TGCGCCAGCAGTCAACTAGTCCGCCAGCCCTACGAGCAGTACTTC; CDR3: CASSQLVRQPYEQYF
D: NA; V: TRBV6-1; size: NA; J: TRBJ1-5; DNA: TGTGCCAGCAGTGAAATCACATTGTATCAGCCCCAGCATTTT; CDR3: CASSEITLYQPQHF
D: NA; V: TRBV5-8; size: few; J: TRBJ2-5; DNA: TGTGCCAGCAGCTTAAACGACCAAGAGACCCAGTACTTC; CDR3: CASSLNDQETQYF
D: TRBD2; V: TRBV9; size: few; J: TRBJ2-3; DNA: TGTGCCAGCAGCGTAGGGACTAGCGGGAGGTCAGATACGCAGTATTTT; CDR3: CASSVGTSGRSDTQYF
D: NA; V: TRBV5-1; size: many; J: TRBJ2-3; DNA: TGCGCCAGCAGCTTGGAACGGGATACGCAGTATTTT; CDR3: CASSLERDTQYF
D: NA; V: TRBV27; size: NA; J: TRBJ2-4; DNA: TGTGCCAGCAGTTCAGGGACGGACATTCAGTACTTC; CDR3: CASSSGTDIQYF
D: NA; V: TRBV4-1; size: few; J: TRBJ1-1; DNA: TGCGCCAGCAGCCAAGTAAGGGACACTGAAGCTTTCTTT; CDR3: CASSQVRDTEAFF
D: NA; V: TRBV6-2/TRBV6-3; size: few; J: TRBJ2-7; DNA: TGTGCCAGCAGAAACCGGAGGGCCGAGGGGGAGCAGTACTTC; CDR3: CASRNRRAEGEQYF
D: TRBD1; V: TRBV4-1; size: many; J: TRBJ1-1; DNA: TGCGCCAGCAGCCCACCGGGACAGGGCTCTGAAGCTTTCTTT; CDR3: CASSPPGQGSEAFF
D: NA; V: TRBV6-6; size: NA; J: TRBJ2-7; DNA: TGTGCCAGCGGCCTCGAGCAGTACTTC; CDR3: CASGLEQYF
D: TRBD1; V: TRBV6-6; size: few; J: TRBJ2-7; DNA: TGTGCCAGCAGGCAAACCGGGACAGGGGTTTACGAGCAGTACTTC; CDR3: CASRQTGTGVYEQYF
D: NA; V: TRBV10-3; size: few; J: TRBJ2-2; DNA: TGTGCCACTAGGGACTTGAACACCGGGGAGCTGTTTTTT; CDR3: CATRDLNTGELFF
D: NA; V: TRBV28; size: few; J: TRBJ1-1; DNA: TGTGCCAGCAAAGGCGGGCGGCAGAACACTGAAGCTTTCTTT; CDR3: CASKGGRQNTEAFF
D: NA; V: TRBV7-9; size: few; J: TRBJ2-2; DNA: TGTGCCAGCAGCTTACTGTTGGGGTACATGAGCACCGGGGAGCTGTTTTTT; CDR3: CASSLLLGYMSTGELFF
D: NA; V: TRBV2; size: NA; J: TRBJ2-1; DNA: TGTGCCAGCGAGGGGGTGAATGAGCAGTTCTTC; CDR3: CASEGVNEQFF
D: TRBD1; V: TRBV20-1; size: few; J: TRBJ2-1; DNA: TGCAGTGCTACGCCCCGGGACAGTGTAAGCAATGAGCAGTTCTTC; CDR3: CSATPRDSVSNEQFF